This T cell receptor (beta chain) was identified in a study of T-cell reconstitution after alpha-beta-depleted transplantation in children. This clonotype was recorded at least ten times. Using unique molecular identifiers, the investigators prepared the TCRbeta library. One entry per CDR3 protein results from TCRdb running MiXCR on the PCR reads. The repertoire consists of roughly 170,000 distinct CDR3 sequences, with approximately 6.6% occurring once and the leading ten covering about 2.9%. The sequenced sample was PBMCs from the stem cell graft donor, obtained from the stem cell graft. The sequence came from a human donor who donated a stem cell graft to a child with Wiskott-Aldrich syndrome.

The CDR3 coding sequence is TGTGCCAGCTCACCGACTAGCGGGGGGGCCTACGGTGAGCAGTTCTTC. Its protein is CASSPTSGGAYGEQFF. The chain carries TRBV18 and TRBJ2-1; TRBD2 aligns across 14 bases. CDR1 and CDR2 from the germline V gene are KGHSH and LQKENI. Unmatched junction bases numbered 7, after V lost 3 bases and J lost 9 bases. The CDR3 is made up of 16 amino acids. Filled out from reference TRBV18 and TRBJ2-1, the complete variable domain reads NAGVMQNPRHLVRRRGQEARLRCSPMKGHSHVYWYRQLPEEGLKFMVYLQKENIIDESGMPKERFSAEFPKEGPSILRIQQVVRGDSAAYFCASSPTSGGAYGEQFFGPGTRLTVL.